This T cell receptor beta chain was captured in a study of blood T cell repertoires in COVID-19. Study context: COVID-19 samples collected from the United States, Italy and Spain covered acute and convalescent phases. T cells, B-cell-depleted T cells, or PBMCs provided the cDNA or gDNA that served as material.

Authors' analysis steps: Reference gene primer amplification in the assay estimated nucleated cell counts. The method was immunoSEQ multiplex PCR; TCRdb's version includes in-frame clones alone and lacks a portion of them. The DNA gave D and trimming, while V, J and clone size come from that table. The data contain 100,000 or so clones, over 80% of them singletons. Germline V gene sequence: CDR1 SSHAT, CDR2 FNYEAQ (reference sequence). The CDR3 contains 14 residues. V shed 5 bases, J shed 4 bases, and the junction held 7 bases outside the gene matches. Sequenced: peripheral blood. The clonotype originates from a woman aged 70-85 years with active or convalescent COVID-19. The V gene is TRBV7-7, the J gene TRBJ2-5; TRBD2 matches 7 bases. In DNA form, the CDR3 reads TGTGCCAGCAGCCCTATTGGGGGGGGAGAGACCCAGTACTTC. Encoded protein: CASSPIGGGETQYF.